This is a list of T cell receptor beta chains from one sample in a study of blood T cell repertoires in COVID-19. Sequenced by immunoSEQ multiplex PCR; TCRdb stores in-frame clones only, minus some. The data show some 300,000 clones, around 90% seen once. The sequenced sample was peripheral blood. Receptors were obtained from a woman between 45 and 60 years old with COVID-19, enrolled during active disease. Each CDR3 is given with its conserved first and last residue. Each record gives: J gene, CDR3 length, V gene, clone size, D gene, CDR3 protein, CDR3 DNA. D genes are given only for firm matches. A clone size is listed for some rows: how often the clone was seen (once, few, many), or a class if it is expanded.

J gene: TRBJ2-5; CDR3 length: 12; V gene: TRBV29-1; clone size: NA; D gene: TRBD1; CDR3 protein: CSVDPGQGIQYF; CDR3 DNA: TGCAGCGTTGACCCGGGACAGGGGATCCAGTACTTC
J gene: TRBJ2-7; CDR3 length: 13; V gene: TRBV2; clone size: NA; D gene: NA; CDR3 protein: CASSEGLDYEQYF; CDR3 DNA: TGTGCCAGCAGTGAAGGACTTGATTACGAGCAGTACTTC
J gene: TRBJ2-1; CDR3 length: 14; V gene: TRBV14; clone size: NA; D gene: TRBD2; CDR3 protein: CASSQLAGHNEQFF; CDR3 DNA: TGTGCCAGCAGCCAACTAGCGGGACACAATGAGCAGTTCTTC
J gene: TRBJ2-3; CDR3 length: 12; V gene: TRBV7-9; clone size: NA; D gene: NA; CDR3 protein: CASRPGGDTQYF; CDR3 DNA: TGTGCCAGCAGACCCGGAGGAGATACGCAGTATTTT
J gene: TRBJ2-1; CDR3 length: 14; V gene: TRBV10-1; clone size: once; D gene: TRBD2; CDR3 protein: CASSGTSGINEQFF; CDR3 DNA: TGCGCCAGCAGTGGGACTAGCGGGATCAATGAGCAGTTCTTC
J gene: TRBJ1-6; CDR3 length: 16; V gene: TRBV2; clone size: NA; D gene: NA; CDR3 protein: CASRTTQQGANSPLHF; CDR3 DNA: TGTGCCAGCAGAACAACCCAACAGGGAGCCAATTCACCCCTCCACTTT
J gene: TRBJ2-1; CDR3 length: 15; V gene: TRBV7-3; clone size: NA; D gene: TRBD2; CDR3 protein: CASSSGGGAYNEQFF; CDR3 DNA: TGTGCCAGCAGCTCCGGGGGAGGGGCCTACAATGAGCAGTTCTTC
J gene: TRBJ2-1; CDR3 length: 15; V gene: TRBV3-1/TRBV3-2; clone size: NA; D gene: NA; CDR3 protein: CASSQDLIDRGEQFF; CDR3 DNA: TGTGCCAGCAGCCAAGATCTCATAGACCGGGGTGAGCAGTTCTTC
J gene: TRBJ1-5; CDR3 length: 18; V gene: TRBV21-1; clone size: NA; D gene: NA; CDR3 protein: CARNLGRDRRNSNQPQHF; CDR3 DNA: TGTGCCAGAAACTTGGGCCGGGACAGGAGGAATAGCAATCAGCCCCAGCATTTT
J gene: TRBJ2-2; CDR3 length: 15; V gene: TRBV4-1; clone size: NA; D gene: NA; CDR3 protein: CASSQTSSGTGELFF; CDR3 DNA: TGCGCCAGCAGCCAAACTAGCAGCGGAACCGGGGAGCTGTTTTTT
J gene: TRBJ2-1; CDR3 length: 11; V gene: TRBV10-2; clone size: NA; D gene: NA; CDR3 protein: CASSVLDEQFF; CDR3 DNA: TGCGCCAGCAGTGTACTTGATGAGCAGTTCTTC
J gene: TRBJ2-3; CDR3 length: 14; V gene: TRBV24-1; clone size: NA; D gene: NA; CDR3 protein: CATSSFSSTDTQYF; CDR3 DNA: TGTGCCACCAGTTCTTTCTCTAGCACAGATACGCAGTATTTT
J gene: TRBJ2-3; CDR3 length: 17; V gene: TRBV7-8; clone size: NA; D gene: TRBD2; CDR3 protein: CASSSRSGRGSTDTQYF; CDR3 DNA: TGTGCCAGCAGCTCTAGAAGCGGGAGGGGGAGCACAGATACGCAGTATTTT
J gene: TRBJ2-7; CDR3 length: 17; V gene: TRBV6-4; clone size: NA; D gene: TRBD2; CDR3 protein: CASSDSIASGRAYEQYF; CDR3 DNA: TGTGCCAGCAGTGACTCGATTGCGAGCGGGAGGGCCTACGAGCAGTACTTC
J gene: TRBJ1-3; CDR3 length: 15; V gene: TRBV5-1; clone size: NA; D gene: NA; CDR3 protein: CASSAGTESGNTIYF; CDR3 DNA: TGCGCCAGCAGCGCGGGGACTGAATCCGGAAACACCATATATTTT
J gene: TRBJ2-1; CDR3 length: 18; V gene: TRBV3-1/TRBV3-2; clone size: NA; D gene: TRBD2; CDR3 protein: CASSQVDSGSPAGDEQFF; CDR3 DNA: TGTGCCAGCAGCCAAGTGGACAGCGGGAGCCCCGCGGGCGATGAGCAGTTCTTC
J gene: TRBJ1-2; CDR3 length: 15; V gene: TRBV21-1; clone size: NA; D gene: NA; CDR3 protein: CASSKDRTDRYGYTF; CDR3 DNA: TGTGCCAGCAGCAAAGACAGAACCGATCGATATGGCTACACCTTC
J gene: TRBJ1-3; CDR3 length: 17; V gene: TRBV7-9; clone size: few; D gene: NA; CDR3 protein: CASSSRAGVERGNTIYF; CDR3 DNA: TGTGCCAGCAGCTCAAGGGCTGGGGTCGAGCGGGGAAACACCATATATTTT
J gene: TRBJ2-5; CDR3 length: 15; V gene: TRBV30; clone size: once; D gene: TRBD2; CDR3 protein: CAWSRLAGARETQYF; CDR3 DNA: TGTGCCTGGAGCCGACTAGCGGGAGCTAGAGAGACCCAGTACTTC
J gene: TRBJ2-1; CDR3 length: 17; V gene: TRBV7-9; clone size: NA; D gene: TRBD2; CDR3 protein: CASSPQPGLVRFNEQFF; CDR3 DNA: TGTGCCAGCAGCCCCCAACCGGGACTAGTTAGGTTCAATGAGCAGTTCTTC
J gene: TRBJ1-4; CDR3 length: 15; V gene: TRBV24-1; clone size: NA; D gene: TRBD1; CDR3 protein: CATSDPGQGTEKLFF; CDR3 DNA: TGTGCCACCAGTGACCCGGGACAGGGGACCGAAAAACTGTTTTTT
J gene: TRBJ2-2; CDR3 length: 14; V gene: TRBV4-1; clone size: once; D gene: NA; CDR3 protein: CASKTPRDTGELFF; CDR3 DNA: TGCGCCAGCAAGACGCCCCGGGACACCGGGGAGCTGTTTTTT
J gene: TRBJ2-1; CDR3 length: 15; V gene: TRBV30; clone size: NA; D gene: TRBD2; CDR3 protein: CAWSVPSGSAYEQFF; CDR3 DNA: TGTGCCTGGAGTGTACCCAGCGGGAGTGCGTATGAGCAGTTCTTC
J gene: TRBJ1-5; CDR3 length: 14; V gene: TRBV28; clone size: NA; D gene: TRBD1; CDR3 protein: CASSRTGGNQPQHF; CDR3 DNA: TGTGCCAGCAGCCGCACAGGGGGCAATCAGCCCCAGCATTTT
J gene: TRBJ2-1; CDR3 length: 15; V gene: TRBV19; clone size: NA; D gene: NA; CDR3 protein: CASSTAQGIHNEQFF; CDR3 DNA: TGTGCCAGTAGTACCGCACAGGGAATCCACAATGAGCAGTTCTTC
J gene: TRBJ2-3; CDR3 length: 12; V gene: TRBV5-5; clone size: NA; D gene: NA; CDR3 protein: CASSLQGDTQYF; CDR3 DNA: TGTGCCAGCAGCCTGCAGGGGGATACGCAGTATTTT
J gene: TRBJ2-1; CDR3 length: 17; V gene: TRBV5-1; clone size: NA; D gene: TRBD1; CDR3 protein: CASSLASLGQGHNEQFF; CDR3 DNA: TGCGCCAGCAGCTTGGCGTCTCTGGGACAGGGACACAATGAGCAGTTCTTC
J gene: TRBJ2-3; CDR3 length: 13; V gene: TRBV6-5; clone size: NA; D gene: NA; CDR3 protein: CASSYAGPDTQYF; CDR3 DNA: TGTGCCAGCAGTTACGCGGGGCCAGATACGCAGTATTTT
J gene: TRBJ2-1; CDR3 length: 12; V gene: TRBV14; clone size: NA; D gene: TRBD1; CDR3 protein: CASSRQGDEQFF; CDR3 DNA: TGTGCCAGCAGCCGACAGGGCGATGAGCAGTTCTTC
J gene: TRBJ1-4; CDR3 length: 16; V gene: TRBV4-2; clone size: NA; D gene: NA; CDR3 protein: CASSRPSGATNEKLFF; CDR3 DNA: TGTGCCAGCAGCCGACCGTCAGGGGCAACTAATGAAAAACTGTTTTTT
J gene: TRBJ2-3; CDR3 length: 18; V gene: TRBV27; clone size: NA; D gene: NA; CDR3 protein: CASSGRGLNRRSTDTQYF; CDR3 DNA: TGTGCCAGCAGCGGTAGGGGACTCAACCGCCGTAGCACAGATACGCAGTATTTT
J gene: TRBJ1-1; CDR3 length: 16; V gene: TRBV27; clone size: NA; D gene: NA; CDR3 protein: CASSPPVRGKDTEAFF; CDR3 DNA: TGTGCCAGCAGTCCCCCCGTGCGGGGGAAGGACACTGAAGCTTTCTTT
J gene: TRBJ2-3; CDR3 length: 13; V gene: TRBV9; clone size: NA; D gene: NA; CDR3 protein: CASSVAPTDTQYF; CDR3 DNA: TGTGCCAGCAGCGTAGCTCCTACAGATACGCAGTATTTT
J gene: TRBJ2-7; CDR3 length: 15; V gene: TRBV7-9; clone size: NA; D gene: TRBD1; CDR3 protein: CASSRDRGNPYEQYF; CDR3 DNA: TGTGCCAGCAGCCGTGACAGGGGAAACCCCTACGAGCAGTACTTC
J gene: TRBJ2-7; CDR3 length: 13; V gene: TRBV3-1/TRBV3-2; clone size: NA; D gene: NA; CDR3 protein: CASAWAGAYEQYF; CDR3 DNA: TGTGCCAGCGCTTGGGCAGGGGCCTACGAGCAGTACTTC
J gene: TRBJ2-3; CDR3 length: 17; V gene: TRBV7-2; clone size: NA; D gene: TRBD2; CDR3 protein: CASSPGTSGRVADTQYF; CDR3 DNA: TGTGCCAGCAGCCCGGGGACTAGCGGGAGGGTTGCAGATACGCAGTATTTT
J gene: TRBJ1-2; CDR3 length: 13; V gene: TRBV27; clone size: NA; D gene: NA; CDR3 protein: CASKEDLGGGYTF; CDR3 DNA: TGTGCCAGCAAAGAGGATCTGGGTGGTGGCTACACCTTC
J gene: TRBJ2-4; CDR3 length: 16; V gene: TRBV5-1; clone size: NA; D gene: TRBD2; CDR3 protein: CASRAGTSGTKNIQYF; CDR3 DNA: TGCGCCAGCAGGGCCGGGACTAGCGGTACCAAAAACATTCAGTACTTC
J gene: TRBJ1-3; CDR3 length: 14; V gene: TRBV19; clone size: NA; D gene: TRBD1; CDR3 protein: CASGDRGTGNTIYF; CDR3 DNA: TGTGCCAGTGGGGACAGGGGAACTGGAAACACCATATATTTT
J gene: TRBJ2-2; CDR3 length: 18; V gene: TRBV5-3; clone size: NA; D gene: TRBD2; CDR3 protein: CARSFSWGRLAVMGELFF; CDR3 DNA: TGTGCCAGAAGCTTCTCCTGGGGTCGACTAGCGGTCATGGGGGAGCTGTTTTTT
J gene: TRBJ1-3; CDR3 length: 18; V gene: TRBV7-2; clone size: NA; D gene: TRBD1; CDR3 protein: CASSPITDRGRAGNTIYF; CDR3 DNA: TGTGCCAGCAGCCCAATAACGGACAGGGGCCGCGCCGGAAACACCATATATTTT
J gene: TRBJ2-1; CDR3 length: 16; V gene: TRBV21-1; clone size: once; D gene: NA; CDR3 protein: CASSTGLADLYNEQFF; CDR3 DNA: TGTGCCAGCAGCACGGGACTAGCGGACCTTTACAATGAGCAGTTCTTC
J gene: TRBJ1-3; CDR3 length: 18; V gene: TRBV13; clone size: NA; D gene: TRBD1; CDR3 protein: CASSLFGRRGLDGNTIYF; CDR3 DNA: TGTGCCAGCAGCTTATTTGGGCGCAGGGGGCTAGATGGAAACACCATATATTTT
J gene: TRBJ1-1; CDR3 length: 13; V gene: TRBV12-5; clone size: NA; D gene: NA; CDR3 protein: CASAEGMNTEAFF; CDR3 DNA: TGTGCTAGTGCGGAGGGAATGAACACTGAAGCTTTCTTT
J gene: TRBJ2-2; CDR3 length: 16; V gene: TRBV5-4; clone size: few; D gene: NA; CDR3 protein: CASSTGQGIGTGELFF; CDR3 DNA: TGTGCCAGCAGCACGGGACAAGGAATTGGGACCGGGGAGCTGTTTTTT
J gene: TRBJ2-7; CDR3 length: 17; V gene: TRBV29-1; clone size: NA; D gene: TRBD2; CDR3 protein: CSVELSHPRTSYYEQYF; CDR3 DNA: TGCAGCGTTGAACTCTCCCATCCTCGGACTAGCTACTACGAGCAGTACTTC
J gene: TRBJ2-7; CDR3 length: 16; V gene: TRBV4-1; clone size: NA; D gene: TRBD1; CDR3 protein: CASSRAAGQGSYEQYF; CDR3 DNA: TGCGCCAGCAGCCGGGCGGCGGGACAGGGATCCTACGAGCAGTACTTC
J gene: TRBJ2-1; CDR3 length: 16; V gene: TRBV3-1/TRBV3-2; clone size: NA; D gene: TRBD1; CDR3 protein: CASSQGPPTGGGEQFF; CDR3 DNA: TGTGCCAGCAGCCAAGGTCCCCCGACAGGGGGAGGTGAGCAGTTCTTC
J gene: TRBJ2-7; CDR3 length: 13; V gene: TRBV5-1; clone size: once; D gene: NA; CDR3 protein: CASGMQGQYEQYF; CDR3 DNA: TGCGCCAGCGGTATGCAGGGACAATACGAGCAGTACTTC
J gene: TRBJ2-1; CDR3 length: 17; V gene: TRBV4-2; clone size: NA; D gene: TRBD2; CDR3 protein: CASSRQTSGRSYNEQFF; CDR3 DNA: TGTGCCAGCAGCCGCCAGACTAGCGGGAGATCGTACAATGAGCAGTTCTTC
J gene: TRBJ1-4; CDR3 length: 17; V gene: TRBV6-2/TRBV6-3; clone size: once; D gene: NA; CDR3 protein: CASSYGQTTGSGEKLFF; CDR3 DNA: TGTGCCAGCAGTTACGGCCAGACAACAGGCTCTGGGGAAAAACTGTTTTTT
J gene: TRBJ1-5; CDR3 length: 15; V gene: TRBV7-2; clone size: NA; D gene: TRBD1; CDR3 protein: CASSLVTGGNQPQHF; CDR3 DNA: TGTGCCAGCAGCTTAGTGACAGGGGGCAATCAGCCCCAGCATTTT
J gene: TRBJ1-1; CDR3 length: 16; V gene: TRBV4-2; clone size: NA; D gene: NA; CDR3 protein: CASSQVGKGGDTEAFF; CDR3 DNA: TGTGCCAGCAGCCAAGTAGGAAAAGGGGGGGACACTGAAGCTTTCTTT
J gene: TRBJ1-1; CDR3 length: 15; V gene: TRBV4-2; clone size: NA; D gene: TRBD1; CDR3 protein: CASSQGQGAMSEAFF; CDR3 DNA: TGTGCCAGCAGCCAAGGACAGGGGGCAATGTCTGAAGCTTTCTTT
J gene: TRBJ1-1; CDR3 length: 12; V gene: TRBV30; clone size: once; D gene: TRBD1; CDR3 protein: CAWNRGPTEAFF; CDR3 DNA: TGTGCCTGGAACAGGGGGCCCACTGAAGCTTTCTTT